The T cell receptor (beta chain) described here comes from a study of blood T cell repertoires in COVID-19. Background on the study: COVID-19 samples collected from the United States, Italy and Spain covered acute and convalescent phases. PBMCs, B-cell-depleted T cells, or T cells were the source of the cDNA or gDNA that made up the material.

Data came from immunoSEQ multiplex PCR; TCRdb stores just in-frame clones and leaves some out. The table lists 300,000 to 350,000 clones, 88% of them singletons. The CDR3 is 15 residues long. From germline, CDR1 is MGHRA and CDR2 YSYEKL. Trimming stripped 0 bases from V and 4 bases from J, with 12 bases between. This study enrolled people aged 18 to 89 from 24 US geographic areas. Grouping used clinical history reported by participants in a survey and questionnaire. This chain uses TRBV4-1 with TRBJ1-2; D unclear. The sequence was obtained from a man aged 25 to 40 who had recovered from COVID-19. Sequencing input: PBMCs or T cells enriched from blood (not recorded which). The CDR3 nucleotides read TGCGCCAGCAGCCAAGATGTCGAGGTTTTCTATGGCTACACCTTC. Its protein is CASSQDVEVFYGYTF.